The rows below give T cell receptor beta chains drawn from one sample of a study of blood T cell repertoires in COVID-19. Measured with immunoSEQ multiplex PCR; TCRdb has only the in-frame clones, and not every one. The table lists about 14,000 clones, around 83% of them singletons. Sequenced material: peripheral blood. The source of these receptors is a woman aged 50 to 60 with active or convalescent COVID-19. Both conserved end residues are part of each CDR3. D genes are given only for firm matches. The size field is filled for only some rows; it gives once, few, many or a size class.

>TRBJ1-5|TRBV19|.|TRBD1
TGTGCCAGTAGTACCTGGGACAGGGTCTGGGTGGGGCAGGGAGTAAATCAGCCCCAGCATTTT
CASSTWDRVWVGQGVNQPQHF
>TRBJ2-3|TRBV27|.|TRBD2
TGTGCCAGCAGTTCGGCTAGCGGGAGGAGAGATACGCAGTATTTT
CASSSASGRRDTQYF
>TRBJ2-5|TRBV6-6|.|TRBD2
TGTGCCAGCAGTGCTCTAGCGGCCAAAACCCGGGAGACCCAGTACTTC
CASSALAAKTRETQYF
>TRBJ1-1|TRBV7-9|.|.
TGTGCCAGCAGCTTAGATGGGGCAGTACCGTACGAAGCTTTCTTT
CASSLDGAVPYEAFF
>TRBJ2-3|TRBV6-6|.|TRBD2
TGTGCCAGCACCCCGGCCCTAGCGGGAGGAGATACGCAGTATTTT
CASTPALAGGDTQYF
>TRBJ1-1|TRBV27|.|.
TGTGCCAGCAGTTTACAGGGGAACACTGAAGCTTTCTTT
CASSLQGNTEAFF
>TRBJ1-2|TRBV7-3|.|.
TGTGCCAGCAGCTTAACCCCAGGGGCAGGCTATGGCTACACCTTC
CASSLTPGAGYGYTF
>TRBJ1-4|TRBV28|.|TRBD1
TGTGCCAGCAGAGGACAGGGGGCGGGCGAAAAACTGTTTTTT
CASRGQGAGEKLFF
>TRBJ1-4|TRBV11-2|few|.
TGTGCCAGCAGCATAACAGGGTCTAATGAAAAACTGTTTTTT
CASSITGSNEKLFF
>TRBJ1-5|TRBV6-5|.|.
TGTGCCAGCAGACCACAGAGCTATAGCAATCAGCCCCAGCATTTT
CASRPQSYSNQPQHF
>TRBJ1-2|TRBV28|.|.
TGTGCCAGCAGTCAGCAGGGGCGCTATGGCTACACCTTC
CASSQQGRYGYTF
>TRBJ2-3|TRBV12-5|.|.
TGTGCTAGTGGTTTGGGACAGTCATTCCCAGATACGCAGTATTTT
CASGLGQSFPDTQYF
>TRBJ2-7|TRBV28|.|.
TGTGCCAGCAGTTTGATAGGCGGGACCTACGAGCAGTACTTC
CASSLIGGTYEQYF
>TRBJ2-7|TRBV2|.|.
TGTGCCAGCAGTGCGGCAGGGTCTTACGAGCAGTACTTC
CASSAAGSYEQYF
>TRBJ2-7|TRBV3-1/TRBV3-2|.|TRBD2
TGTGCCAGCAGCCAATGGCGGACTAGCGGGCCCTCGCAGTACTTC
CASSQWRTSGPSQYF
>TRBJ2-7|TRBV6-2/TRBV6-3|.|.
TGTGCCAGCAGTAATCTCGAGTCCGGGGAGCAGTACTTC
CASSNLESGEQYF
>TRBJ1-6|TRBV7-9|.|.
TGTGCCAGCCAGCAGGGGTCGAGTTTGAGAAATTCACCCCTCCACTTT
CASQQGSSLRNSPLHF
>TRBJ2-3|TRBV18|.|TRBD1
TGTGCCAGCTCAAATCTCGGGACAGGGGTGATCACAGATACGCAGTATTTT
CASSNLGTGVITDTQYF
>TRBJ1-2|TRBV7-9|.|TRBD1
TGTGCCAGCAGTCCGAGACAGGGGGACTATGGCTACACCTTC
CASSPRQGDYGYTF
>TRBJ1-5|TRBV2|.|.
TGTGCCAGCAGCTACAGCAGCAATCAGCCCCAGCATTTT
CASSYSSNQPQHF
>TRBJ1-1|TRBV5-1|.|TRBD1
TGCGCCAGCAGCTTCGACAGGGGGAACACTGAAGCTTTCTTT
CASSFDRGNTEAFF
>TRBJ1-6|TRBV18|.|.
TGTGCCAGCTCACCGATTACCTTTGGACAGACTAATTCACCCCTCCACTTT
CASSPITFGQTNSPLHF
>TRBJ2-7|TRBV23-1|.|TRBD1
TGCGCCAGCAGTCACCTGACAGGGAAACTAACTTCCCACGAGCAGTACTTC
CASSHLTGKLTSHEQYF
>TRBJ1-6|TRBV5-5|.|TRBD1
TGTGCCAGCAGCAACGGGACAGGCGCCTCACCCCTCCACTTT
CASSNGTGASPLHF
>TRBJ1-2|TRBV6-5|.|TRBD1
TGTGCCAGCAGTTCCGAACCGGGACAGGGTACGGGTGGCTACACCTTC
CASSSEPGQGTGGYTF
>TRBJ1-1|TRBV5-1|.|.
TGCGCCAGCAGCTCCCCCCCCAGGCCTGAAGCTTTCTTT
CASSSPPRPEAFF
>TRBJ2-3|TRBV6-5|once|.
TGTGCCAGCAGTCCGAACGGCCTAGTCATCCAGTATTTT
CASSPNGLVIQYF
>TRBJ2-2|TRBV11-2|.|TRBD1
TGTGCCAGCAGCTTTAACGGACAGGAGAACACCGGGGAGCTGTTTTTT
CASSFNGQENTGELFF
>TRBJ1-5|TRBV28|.|.
TGTGCCAGCAGTTTAACCGGGTTGAGTCAGCCCCAGCATTTT
CASSLTGLSQPQHF
>TRBJ2-2|TRBV5-1|once|.
TGCGCCAGCAGCTTGTGGCCTGGCCACGGGGAGCTGTTTTTT
CASSLWPGHGELFF
>TRBJ1-6|TRBV28|few|.
TGTGCCAGCAGCAATCGAGGGCCCCTCCACTTT
CASSNRGPLHF
>TRBJ2-7|TRBV7-6|.|.
TGTGCCAGCAGCGACCCAGGAATTTACGAGCAGTACTTC
CASSDPGIYEQYF
>TRBJ1-2|TRBV29-1|.|.
TGCAGCGTTGAAGCGTTGCCAGGGGTCCCTAACTATGGCTACACCTTC
CSVEALPGVPNYGYTF
>TRBJ1-2|TRBV4-1|.|.
TGCGCCAGCAGCCGGGCGAAGGGGGTCTTAGAATATGGCTACACCTTC
CASSRAKGVLEYGYTF
>TRBJ1-4|TRBV2|.|.
TGTGCCAGCAGTGACGGAGGCCTTAATGAAAAACTGTTTTTT
CASSDGGLNEKLFF
>TRBJ2-5|TRBV6-5|.|TRBD1
TGTGCCAGCAGCCGGGACAGGGTATCGGAGACCCAGTACTTC
CASSRDRVSETQYF
>TRBJ2-3|TRBV28|.|.
TGTGCCAGCAGTCTCCAGGAGCGGCCTAGCACAGATACGCAGTATTTT
CASSLQERPSTDTQYF
>TRBJ1-1|TRBV18|.|.
TGTGCCAGCTCACCCCTTCAGGGGCAGGGAGCCACTGAAGCTTTCTTT
CASSPLQGQGATEAFF
>TRBJ2-7|TRBV9|once|.
TGTGCCAGCAGCGTAGCGGCCGGGTGGACCTACGAGCAGTACTTC
CASSVAAGWTYEQYF
>TRBJ2-5|TRBV4-1|few|TRBD1
TGCGCCAGCAGCCACCCGGGACAGGGTAAAGAGACCCAGTACTTC
CASSHPGQGKETQYF
>TRBJ2-1|TRBV13|few|.
TGTGCCACCCGAGAGGGAACAGGGTACAATGAGCAGTTCTTC
CATREGTGYNEQFF
>TRBJ2-5|TRBV14|.|.
TGTGCCAGCAGGCGGGCGGCCTGGGAGACCCAGTACTTC
CASRRAAWETQYF
>TRBJ2-4|TRBV11-2|.|.
TGTGCCAGCAGCTTAGATTCAGGGGTGAACATTCAGTACTTC
CASSLDSGVNIQYF
>TRBJ2-5|TRBV7-2|.|.
TGTGCCAGCAGCCAACGGACCCGACAGTCGTACCAAGAGACCCAGTACTTC
CASSQRTRQSYQETQYF
>TRBJ2-3|TRBV4-1|.|.
TGCGCCAGCAGCCAGCGGGGCACTAGCACAGATACGCAGTATTTT
CASSQRGTSTDTQYF
>TRBJ2-3|TRBV9|.|TRBD2
TGTGCCAGCAGCGTAGCTACTAGCGGGGGGACCACAGATACGCAGTATTTT
CASSVATSGGTTDTQYF
>TRBJ2-7|TRBV5-1|few|.
TGCGCCAGCAGCTTGGATGGACAGAATGTCGAGCAGTACTTC
CASSLDGQNVEQYF
>TRBJ1-2|TRBV7-9|.|TRBD1
TGTGCCAGCAGCTTAGGCCCGGGACAGGGGAACTATGGCTACACCTTC
CASSLGPGQGNYGYTF
>TRBJ1-3|TRBV5-1|.|TRBD1
TGCGCCAGCAGCATCCAGGGACAGTCTGGAAACACCATATATTTT
CASSIQGQSGNTIYF
>TRBJ1-1|TRBV4-1|.|.
TGCGCCAGCAGCCAAGACTTAGCTGGGTACACTGAAGCTTTCTTT
CASSQDLAGYTEAFF
>TRBJ2-1|TRBV27|.|TRBD1
TGTGCCAGCAGTTCCAGGGGGCGCGGATCAATTGTCAATGAGCAGTTCTTC
CASSSRGRGSIVNEQFF
>TRBJ2-1|TRBV7-9|.|.
TGTGCCAGCAGCTTAACTATCACCTCATACAATGAGCAGTTCTTC
CASSLTITSYNEQFF
>TRBJ2-3|TRBV4-1|.|TRBD2
TGCGCCAGCAGCCGAGGACTAGCGGGGGGGATGACGCAGTATTTT
CASSRGLAGGMTQYF
>TRBJ1-2|TRBV5-5|.|TRBD1
TGTGCCAGCAGCTTGGCCCCCAGGGGGAGATCGGGTTCTGGCTACACCTTC
CASSLAPRGRSGSGYTF
>TRBJ2-2|TRBV5-1|.|TRBD2
TGCGCCAGCAGCTGGCGGATCGGGGGGGCTCACACCGGGGAGCTGTTTTTT
CASSWRIGGAHTGELFF